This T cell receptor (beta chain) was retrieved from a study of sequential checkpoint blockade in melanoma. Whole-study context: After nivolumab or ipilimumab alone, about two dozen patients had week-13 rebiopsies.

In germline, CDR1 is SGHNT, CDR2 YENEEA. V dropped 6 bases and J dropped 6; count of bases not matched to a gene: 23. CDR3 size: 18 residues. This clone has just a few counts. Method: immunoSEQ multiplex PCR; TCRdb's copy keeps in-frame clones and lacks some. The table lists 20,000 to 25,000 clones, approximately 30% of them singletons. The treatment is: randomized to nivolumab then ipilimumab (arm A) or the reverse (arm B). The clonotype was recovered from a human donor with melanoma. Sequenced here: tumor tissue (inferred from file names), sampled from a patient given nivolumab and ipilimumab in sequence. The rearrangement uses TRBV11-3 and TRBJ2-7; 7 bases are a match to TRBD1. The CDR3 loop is CASRKGANLPDFITEQYF. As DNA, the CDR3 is TGTGCCAGCAGGAAGGGGGCGAACCTCCCCGATTTTATTACCGAGCAGTACTTC.